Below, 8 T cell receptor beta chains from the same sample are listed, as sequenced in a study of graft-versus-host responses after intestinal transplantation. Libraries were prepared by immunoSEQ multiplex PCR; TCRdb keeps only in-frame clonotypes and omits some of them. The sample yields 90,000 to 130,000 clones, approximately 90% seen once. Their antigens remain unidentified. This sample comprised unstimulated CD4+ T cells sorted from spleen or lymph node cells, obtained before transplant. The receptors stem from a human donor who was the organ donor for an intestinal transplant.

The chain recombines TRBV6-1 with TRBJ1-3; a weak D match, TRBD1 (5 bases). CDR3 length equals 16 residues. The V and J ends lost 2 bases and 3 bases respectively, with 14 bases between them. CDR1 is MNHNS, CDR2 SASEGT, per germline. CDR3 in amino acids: CASSEQAAGRGNTIYF. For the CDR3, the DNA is TGTGCCAGCAGTGAACAGGCGGCAGGGCGTGGAAACACCATATATTTT.

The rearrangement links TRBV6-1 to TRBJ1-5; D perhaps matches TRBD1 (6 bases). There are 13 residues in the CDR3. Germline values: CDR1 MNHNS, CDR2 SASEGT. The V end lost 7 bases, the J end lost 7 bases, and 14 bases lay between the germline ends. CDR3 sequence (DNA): TGTGCCAGCAATAAACTGGGGGCCCAGCCCCAGCATTTT. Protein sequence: CASNKLGAQPQHF.

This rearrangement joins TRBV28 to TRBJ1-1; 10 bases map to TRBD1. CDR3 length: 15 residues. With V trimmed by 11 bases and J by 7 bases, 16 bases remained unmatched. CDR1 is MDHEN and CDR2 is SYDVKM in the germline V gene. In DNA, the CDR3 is TGTGCCGGGACAACCATGACAGGGGGCGCAAATGAAGCTTTCTTT. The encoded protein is CAGTTMTGGANEAFF.

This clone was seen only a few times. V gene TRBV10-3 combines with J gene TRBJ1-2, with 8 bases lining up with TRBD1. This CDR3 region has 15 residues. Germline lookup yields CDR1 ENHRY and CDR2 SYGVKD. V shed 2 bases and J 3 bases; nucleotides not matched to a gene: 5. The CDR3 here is CAISERAGQDYGYTF. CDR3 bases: TGTGCCATCAGTGAGAGAGCGGGACAGGACTATGGCTACACCTTC.

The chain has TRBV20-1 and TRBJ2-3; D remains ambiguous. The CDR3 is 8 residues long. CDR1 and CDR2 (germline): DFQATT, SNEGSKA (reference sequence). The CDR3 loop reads CRGNTQYF. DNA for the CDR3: TGCAGAGGAAATACGCAGTATTTT.

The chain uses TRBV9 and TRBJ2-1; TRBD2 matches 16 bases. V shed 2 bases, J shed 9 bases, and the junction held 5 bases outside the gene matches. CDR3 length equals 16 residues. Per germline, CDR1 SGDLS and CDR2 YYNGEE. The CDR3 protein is CASSVSGTSGRGEQFF. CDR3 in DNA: TGTGCCAGCAGCGTTTCCGGGACTAGCGGGAGGGGTGAGCAGTTCTTC.

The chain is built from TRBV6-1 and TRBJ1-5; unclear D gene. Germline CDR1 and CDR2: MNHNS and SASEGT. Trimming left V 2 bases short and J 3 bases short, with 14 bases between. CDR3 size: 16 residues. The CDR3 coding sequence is TGTGCCAGCAGTGAATTGATCCCCCGCGTCAATCAGCCCCAGCATTTT. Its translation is CASSELIPRVNQPQHF.

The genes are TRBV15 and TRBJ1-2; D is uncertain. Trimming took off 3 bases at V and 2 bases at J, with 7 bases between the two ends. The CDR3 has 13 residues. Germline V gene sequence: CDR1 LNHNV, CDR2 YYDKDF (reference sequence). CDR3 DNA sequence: TGTGCCACCAGCAGGGATAAGAACTATGGCTACACCTTC. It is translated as CATSRDKNYGYTF.